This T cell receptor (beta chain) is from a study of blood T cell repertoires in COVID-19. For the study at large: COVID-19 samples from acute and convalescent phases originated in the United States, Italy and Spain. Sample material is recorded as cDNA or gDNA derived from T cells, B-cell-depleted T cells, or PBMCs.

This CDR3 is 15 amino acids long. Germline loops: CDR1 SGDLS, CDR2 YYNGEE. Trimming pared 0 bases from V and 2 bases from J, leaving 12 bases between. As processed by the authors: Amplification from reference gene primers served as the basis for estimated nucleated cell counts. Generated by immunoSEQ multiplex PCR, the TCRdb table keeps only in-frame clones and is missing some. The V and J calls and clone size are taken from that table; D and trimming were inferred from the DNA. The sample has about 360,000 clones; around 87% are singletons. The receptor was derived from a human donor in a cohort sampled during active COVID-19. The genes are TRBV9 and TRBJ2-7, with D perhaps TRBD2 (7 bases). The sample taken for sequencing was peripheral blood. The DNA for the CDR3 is TGTGCCAGCAGCGTAGCTTGGGGGGGCCCCTACGAGCAGTACTTC. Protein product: CASSVAWGGPYEQYF.